Below, 18 T cell receptor beta chains from the same sample are listed, as sequenced in a study of technical replicates of blood from a few donors. Assay used: immunoSEQ multiplex PCR; TCRdb lists only in-frame clones, some missing. Of about 72,000 clones detected, roughly 95% appear once; the ten largest clones hold 0.2% to 0.25%. The sequenced sample consisted of T cells isolated from PBMCs. Source of these receptors: a human donor in good health.

This chain uses TRBV7-9 with TRBJ2-7; tentatively, D is TRBD1 (6 bases). The CDR3 totals 17 residues. V dropped 3 bases and J dropped 5 bases, with 23 bases sitting between them. CDR1 and CDR2 from the germline V gene are SEHNR and FQNEAQ (reference sequence). CDR3 residues: CASSFPPPGQKPHEQYF. For the CDR3, the DNA is TGTGCCAGCAGCTTCCCACCGCCGGGACAAAAACCCCACGAGCAGTACTTC.

This clone was recorded once. This chain links TRBV23-1 with TRBJ1-1, with D maybe TRBD1 (5 bases). TRBV23-1 is recorded as an ORF, its role being uncertain. CDR3 size: 16 residues. Trimming cost V 2 bases and J 1 base, with 14 bases left between them. CDR3 protein: CASSQTRRAQNTEAFF. The CDR3 region has the DNA TGCGCCAGCAGTCAAACACGCAGGGCTCAGAACACTGAAGCTTTCTTT.

The V and J genes are TRBV6-1 and TRBJ1-5, with a possible D match to TRBD1 (5 bases). Germline V lookup: CDR1 MNHNS, CDR2 SASEGT. The CDR3 spans 13 residues. V lost 11 bases and J 4 bases, leaving 15 bases between the germline ends. CDR3 coding DNA: TGTGCCTCACAAAACAGGCTAAATCAGCCCCAGCATTTT. The encoded protein is CASQNRLNQPQHF.

V usage is TRBV28 and J usage is TRBJ2-5, with no clear D. Per germline, CDR1 MDHEN and CDR2 SYDVKM. The CDR3 extends over 11 amino acids. V lost 5 bases and J 7 bases, leaving 8 bases between the germline ends. The CDR3 DNA reads as TGTGCCAGCAGTCAACCGGGGACCCAGTACTTC. This translates into CASSQPGTQYF.

This clone is a singleton in its sample. The CDR3 DNA is TGTGCCAGCAGTGAGGGGACAGGGGGGAATCAGCCCCAGCATTTT. This sequence encodes CASSEGTGGNQPQHF. The chain combines TRBV6-1 with TRBJ1-5, with 11 bases that match TRBD1. Germline loops: CDR1 MNHNS, CDR2 SASEGT. Unmatched junction bases numbered 2, after V lost 3 bases and J lost 4 bases. The CDR3 contains 15 residues.

This chain joins TRBV27 and TRBJ1-6; D is ambiguous. This CDR3 has 15 amino acids. The germline CDR1 and CDR2 sequences are MNHEY and SMNVEV (reference sequence). V gave up 5 bases and J gave up 5 bases, with 13 bases separating them. CDR3 nucleotide sequence: TGTGCCAGCAGTGGGCGGACTTGGAATAATTCACCCCTCCACTTT. Its protein product is CASSGRTWNNSPLHF.

The chain uses TRBV18 and TRBJ2-1; 7 nucleotides agree with TRBD2. Trimming cost V 6 bases and J 6 bases; bases outside gene matches: 11. The CDR3 length is 15 residues. Germline loops: CDR1 KGHSH, CDR2 LQKENI. The CDR3 coding sequence is TGTGCCAGCTCGCCTCGGGAGGACCCACGCAATGAGCAGTTCTTC. Translated: CASSPREDPRNEQFF. The variable domain in full, completed from reference TRBV18 and TRBJ2-1, reads NAGVMQNPRHLVRRRGQEARLRCSPMKGHSHVYWYRQLPEEGLKFMVYLQKENIIDESGMPKERFSAEFPKEGPSILRIQQVVRGDSAAYFCASSPREDPRNEQFFGPGTRLTVL.

This sequence joins TRBV6-1 and TRBJ1-1; tentatively, D is TRBD1 (5 bases). CDR3 size: 13 residues. Trimming stripped 10 bases from V and 2 bases from J, with 14 bases between. Germline CDR1 is MNHNS and CDR2 is SASEGT. CDR3 DNA sequence: TGTGCCACAAGTAGGGGATCAAACACTGAAGCTTTCTTT. This encodes CATSRGSNTEAFF.

V and J are TRBV5-4 and TRBJ1-1; D might be TRBD1 (6 bases). Germline V lookup: CDR1 SGHNT, CDR2 YYREEE (reference sequence). The CDR3 is 15 residues long. Trimming took 2 bases from V and 0 from J, leaving 11 bases between them. The CDR3 here is CASSLMGHMNTEAFF. The CDR3 region has the DNA TGTGCCAGCAGCTTAATGGGACACATGAACACTGAAGCTTTCTTT.

The genes are TRBV4-1 and TRBJ1-5; 8 bases map to TRBD1. Per the germline V gene, CDR1 is MGHRA and CDR2 is YSYEKL. The CDR3 spans 17 residues. The V and J ends lost 1 base and 0 bases, in that order; junction bases with no gene match: 5. The CDR3 is CASSQGRGLYSNQPQHF. The CDR3 DNA sequence: TGCGCCAGCAGCCAAGGCAGGGGGCTTTATAGCAATCAGCCCCAGCATTTT.

The rearrangement joins TRBV5-1 to TRBJ2-3, with D tentatively TRBD1 (6 bases). The germline gives CDR1 SGHRS, CDR2 YFSETQ. The V and J ends lost 1 base and 4 bases respectively, with 10 bases between them. This CDR3 region has 14 residues. As DNA, the CDR3 is TGCGCCAGCAGCTTGACAGGGCTCGCAGATACGCAGTATTTT. It yields the protein CASSLTGLADTQYF.

The rearrangement links TRBV10-2 to TRBJ1-5, with D perhaps TRBD1 (5 bases). The CDR3 runs to 13 residues. The V and J ends lost 4 bases and 6 bases respectively, with 10 bases between them. CDR1 WSHSY and CDR2 SAAADI come from the germline V gene. The CDR3 is CASSVQVGQPQHF. CDR3 DNA sequence: TGCGCCAGCAGTGTACAGGTCGGTCAGCCCCAGCATTTT.

Here the CDR3 reads CASSIARQGIYEQYF. CDR3 sequence (DNA): TGTGCCAGTAGTATAGCCCGACAGGGGATTTACGAGCAGTACTTC. The chain links TRBV19 to TRBJ2-7; 8 nucleotides agree with TRBD1. This CDR3 is 15 amino acids long. Germline V lookup: CDR1 LNHDA, CDR2 SQIVND (reference sequence). The junction had 6 bases not matched to a gene; V was cut back by 1 base and J by 4 bases.

The gene calls are TRBV29-1 and TRBJ2-2; TRBD1 aligns across 8 bases. CDR3 size: 13 residues. With V trimmed by 7 bases and J by 4 bases, 5 bases remained unmatched. CDR1 and CDR2 (germline): SQVTM, ANQGSEA. The CDR3 reads CSAGDRSTGELFF. The CDR3 coding sequence is TGCAGCGCAGGGGACAGGTCCACCGGGGAGCTGTTTTTT.

The chain has TRBV30 and TRBJ2-7, with D possibly being TRBD1 (5 bases). Germline CDR1 and CDR2: GTSNPN and SVGIG (reference sequence). The CDR3 extends over 14 amino acids. Trimming removed 5 bases at V and 2 bases at J, with 16 bases between. The CDR3: CAWGATGLPYEQYF. Written as DNA, the CDR3 is TGTGCCTGGGGGGCTACCGGGCTCCCCTACGAGCAGTACTTC.

Only one count was recorded for this clone. The J gene is TRBJ2-7, the V gene TRBV15, with D perhaps TRBD1 (6 bases). The CDR3 consists of 15 residues. Germline V gene data show CDR1 as LNHNV and CDR2 as YYDKDF (reference sequence). V shed 0 bases and J shed 4 bases, with 13 bases lying between them. The CDR3 DNA reads TGTGCCACCAGCAGAGACCCGGGACATAAGTACGAGCAGTACTTC. Amino acid sequence: CATSRDPGHKYEQYF.

V is TRBV5-1 and J is TRBJ2-7; possibly TRBD2 for D (7 bases). V was pared by 4 bases and J by 5 bases, with 19 bases between. CDR1 is SGHRS, CDR2 YFSETQ, per germline. The CDR3 totals 15 residues. The CDR3 region has the DNA TGCGCCAGCAGCCAACGAGGGGGGGTTGGTCACGAGCAGTACTTC. It yields the protein CASSQRGGVGHEQYF.

The V and J genes are TRBV7-2 and TRBJ2-7, with D perhaps TRBD2 (5 bases). Germline CDR1 and CDR2: SGHTA and FQGNSA. The CDR3 runs to 15 residues. V lost 4 bases to trimming and J lost 2 bases, with 15 bases between them. The CDR3 sequence: CASSSRVLGAYEQYF. In DNA form, the CDR3 reads TGTGCCAGCAGCTCTAGGGTCCTCGGGGCCTACGAGCAGTACTTC.